This T cell receptor (beta chain) was captured in a study of blood T cell repertoires in COVID-19. From germline, CDR1 is LNHDA and CDR2 SQIVND (reference sequence). The CDR3 spans 14 residues. V was pared by 6 bases and J by 3 bases, with 15 bases between. Generated by immunoSEQ multiplex PCR, the TCRdb table keeps only in-frame clones and is missing some. The table shows roughly 130,000 clones, with just under 85% occurring only once. The receptor was derived from a woman aged 45-65 years with acute COVID-19. The chain recombines TRBV19 with TRBJ2-7; D is possibly TRBD2 (6 bases). Sequenced input: PBMCs or T cells enriched from blood (not recorded which). CDR3 sequence: CASSARDFYYEQYF. The CDR3 coding sequence is TGTGCCAGTAGCGCCCGGGACTTTTACTACGAGCAGTACTTC. The entire variable domain, with the rest obtained from reference TRBV19 and TRBJ2-7, is as follows: DGGITQSPKYLFRKEGQNVTLSCEQNLNHDAMYWYRQDPGQGLRLIYYSQIVNDFQKGDIAEGYSVSREKKESFPLTVTSAQKNPTAFYLCASSARDFYYEQYFGPGTRLTVT.